The source of this TCR beta chain is a study of patients and donors after allogeneic stem cell transplantation (dated by TCRdb to about 2020). Its CDR3 holds 16 amino acids, cysteine through phenylalanine. Of the read, only the CDR3 DNA is kept; its 48 bases are in frame from base 1. Based on the germline V gene, the CDR1 and CDR2 sequences are SGDLS and YYNGEE. A distance of 15 bases separates the germline ends of V and J, which lose 1 base and 3 bases respectively. The library was made by RT-PCR. Sequenced on a NextSeq 550. TCRdb applied fastp at Q25 and MiXCR to the public reads, then kept only in-frame beta chains. Under each unique CDR3 protein, matching rows form one entry showing the most common genes and DNA. A total of tens of thousands of distinct CDR3 sequences appear in this sample, around 48% of them only once. The ten largest account for around 55% of the sample. Concerning this clonotype itself: Its antigen target is currently unknown. No base-level quality is on record; no much larger clone is a single base apart.

The sample was blood, either unsorted or a sorted T cell fraction (not recorded which). This receptor was taken from a human donor who was either an allogeneic HSCT recipient or a stem cell or donor lymphocyte infusion donor (not recorded which). It is not recorded whose cells these are; they may come from a transplant donor. The chain is assembled from TRBV9 and TRBJ2-3; a tentative D match to TRBD2 spans 5 bases. CDR3 protein: CASSVSGSVQTDTQYF. The DNA sequence is given as TGTGCCAGCAGCGTATCGGGGAGTGTTCAGACAGATACGCAGTATTTT.